This record concerns one T cell receptor beta chain sequence. The target antigen is unknown. The CDR3 is 13 amino acids. V was clipped by 3 bases and J by 1 base, with 9 bases between them. Germline values: CDR1 GTSNPN, CDR2 SVGIG (reference sequence). This entry is derived from a study of blood T cells in healthy people across ages. Study-wide points: One million T cells yielded diversity estimates that were considered underestimates. A greater number of naive CD4+ cells and higher diversity distinguished long-lived donors from aged donors.

Using a J-beta primer mix together with a sample-barcoded 5' primer, a second PCR was run for roughly 6 to 12 cycles. TCRdb reprocessed the 5' RACE reads with MiXCR, giving one entry per CDR3 protein. The sample includes about 770,000 distinct CDR3 sequences, around two fifths seen only once; the top ten take about a fifth. About 9.9 milliliters of peripheral blood were drawn from each donor. Sample: blood. The rearrangement joins TRBV30 to TRBJ1-1; D uncertain. The TCR comes from a man between 60 and 70 years old in good health. CDR3 in DNA: TGTGCCTGGAGGGGATCAACGAACACTGAAGCTTTCTTT. Residues: CAWRGSTNTEAFF. Based on the CDR3 plus reference TRBV30 and TRBJ1-1, the full variable domain is SQTIHQWPATLVQPVGSPLSLECTVEGTSNPNLYWYRQAAGRGLQLLFYSVGIGQISSEVPQNLSASRPQDRQFILSSKKLLLSDSGFYLCAWRGSTNTEAFFGQGTRLTVV.